The 21 T cell receptor beta chains given below trace back to one sample, sequenced in a study of T-cell memory formation after mild COVID-19. TCRdb reprocessed the 5' RACE reads via MiXCR and lists one record per CDR3 protein. Counted here are about 160,000 distinct CDR3 sequences, roughly 30% occurring once; the ten biggest clones make up more than 10%. The sequencing sample was made of PBMCs or a T cell subset sorted from them (not recorded which). These receptors were taken from an adult woman who had mild COVID-19 (a few samples of this study predate the infection). Cell type and time point are not known.

The chain is built from TRBV20-1 and TRBJ2-2; 7 nucleotides match TRBD2. The germline V gene encodes CDR1 DFQATT and CDR2 SNEGSKA (reference sequence). The trim removed 3 bases at V and 4 bases at J, leaving 2 bases unmatched. The CDR3 covers 13 residues. CDR3 loop: CSASGRFTGELFF. Written as DNA, the CDR3 is TGCAGTGCTAGCGGGAGGTTCACCGGGGAGCTGTTTTTT.

This clonotype has at least ten counts. The chain employs TRBV7-2 and TRBJ2-7; no firm D call. V lost 2 bases to trimming and J lost 7 bases, with 12 bases between them. The CDR3 has 13 residues. Germline CDR1 and CDR2: SGHTA and FQGNSA. The DNA for the CDR3 is TGTGCCAGCAGCTTAAGCGTTTTGTGGGAGCAGTACTTC. It translates to CASSLSVLWEQYF. Combining the CDR3 with reference TRBV7-2 and TRBJ2-7 gives the whole variable domain GAGVSQSPSNKVTEKGKDVELRCDPISGHTALYWYRQSLGQGLEFLIYFQGNSAPDKSGLPSDRFSAERTGGSVSTLTIQRTQQEDSAVYLCASSLSVLWEQYFGPGTRLTVT.

The gene calls are TRBV18 and TRBJ2-1; weak D call: TRBD2 (5 bases). The ends were cut back, 3 bases at V and 8 bases at J, with 17 bases in the middle. Germline values: CDR1 KGHSH, CDR2 LQKENI. The CDR3 runs to 15 residues. CDR3 sequence: CASSPPGSLAHEQFF. CDR3 in DNA: TGTGCCAGCTCACCTCCGGGGTCCTTGGCCCATGAGCAGTTCTTC.

This clonotype turned up a few times. V is TRBV6-1 and J is TRBJ2-1; 9 nucleotides align to TRBD1. From germline, CDR1 is MNHNS and CDR2 SASEGT. The V gene end was trimmed by 5 bases and the J gene end by 0 bases; junction bases not matched to a gene: 11. This CDR3 region has 18 residues. The CDR3 loop reads CASSKTGTGLSSYNEQFF. For the CDR3, the DNA is TGTGCCAGCAGTAAAACCGGGACAGGGTTAAGCTCCTACAATGAGCAGTTCTTC.

The table lists this clonotype with a few counts. J is TRBJ2-7 and V is TRBV12-3 or TRBV12-4; D may be TRBD2 (6 bases). Trimming left V 10 bases short and J 2 bases short, with 12 bases between. The CDR3 loop spans 12 amino acids. CDR3 sequence reads: CATAGRPYEQYF. The CDR3 DNA is TGTGCCACCGCGGGGCGACCCTACGAGCAGTACTTC.

The CDR3 coding sequence is TGTGCCAGCACCCCCAGCGCGCGGGGGGAGCAGTACTTC. Translated, it gives CASTPSARGEQYF. The rearrangement joins TRBV27 to TRBJ2-7, with TRBD2 matching over 7 bases. CDR3 length: 13 residues. V lost 7 bases, J lost 7 bases, and 10 bases stayed unmatched. Looked up from germline, CDR1 is MNHEY and CDR2 is SMNVEV (reference sequence).

This clonotype was seen a few times. In nucleotides, the CDR3 is TGTGCCAGCAGTTACCCCACTCATGGTCAGCCCCAGCATTTT. This gives the protein CASSYPTHGQPQHF. V usage is TRBV6-2 or TRBV6-3 and J usage is TRBJ1-5; no clear D gene. The CDR3 spans 14 residues. V lost 2 bases and J lost 6, with 11 bases in between. Germline CDR1 and CDR2: MNHEY and SVGEGT.

The chain joins TRBV6-4 to TRBJ2-7; D is possibly TRBD2 (6 bases). Germline V lookup: CDR1 MRHNA, CDR2 SNTAGT. This CDR3 has 13 residues. Deletions cut 4 bases from V and 5 bases from J, with 12 bases between. The CDR3 here is CASSVEGGHEQYF. For the CDR3, the DNA is TGTGCCAGCAGTGTGGAGGGTGGCCACGAGCAGTACTTC.

In its sample, this clonotype was seen a few times. The chain carries TRBV6-2 or TRBV6-3 and TRBJ2-2; D unclear. V was clipped by 2 bases and J by 5 bases, with 6 bases between them. There are 13 residues in the CDR3. Germline CDR1 MNHEY, CDR2 SVGEGT. This chain's CDR3 is CASSYLRTGELFF. As DNA, the CDR3 is TGTGCCAGCAGTTACCTGAGGACCGGGGAGCTGTTTTTT.

This clonotype was detected only a few times. J is TRBJ2-6 and V is TRBV12-3 or TRBV12-4; 7 bases align to TRBD1. This CDR3 has 16 amino acids. Trimming cost V 6 bases and J 2 bases; bases outside gene matches: 7. The CDR3, as DNA: TGTGCCAGCAGCCCGGGACAGACTGCTGGGGCCAACGTCCTGACTTTC. It codes for CASSPGQTAGANVLTF.

This chain links TRBV7-2 with TRBJ2-1, with TRBD1 matching over 9 bases. The V segment lost 5 bases and the J segment 6 bases; nucleotides outside the gene matches: 11. The CDR3 contains 16 residues. CDR1 is SGHTA and CDR2 is FQGNSA in the germline V gene. CDR3 protein: CASSDPTGGVTNEQFF. CDR3 bases: TGTGCCAGCAGCGACCCGACAGGGGGAGTAACCAATGAGCAGTTCTTC. Drawing the rest from reference TRBV7-2 and TRBJ2-1, the complete variable domain is GAGVSQSPSNKVTEKGKDVELRCDPISGHTALYWYRQSLGQGLEFLIYFQGNSAPDKSGLPSDRFSAERTGGSVSTLTIQRTQQEDSAVYLCASSDPTGGVTNEQFFGPGTRLTVL.

The sample holds a few counts of this clonotype. The CDR3 DNA reads TGTGCCAGCAGCCAAGGTCCCGGACAGGGGCTAAATGAAAAACTGTTTTTT. Its translation: CASSQGPGQGLNEKLFF. The V gene is TRBV7-9, the J gene TRBJ1-4; 9 nucleotides agree with TRBD1. This CDR3 is built from 17 residues. V shed 5 bases and J 5 bases; nucleotides not matched to a gene: 12. In germline, CDR1 is SEHNR, CDR2 FQNEAQ (reference sequence). The full variable domain, with the rest looked up from reference TRBV7-9 and TRBJ1-4, is DTGVSQNPRHKITKRGQNVTFRCDPISEHNRLYWYRQTLGQGPEFLTYFQNEAQLEKSRLLSDRFSAERPKGSFSTLEIQRTEQGDSAMYLCASSQGPGQGLNEKLFFGSGTQLSVL.

This clonotype was seen more than once but under ten times. The genes are TRBV7-2 and TRBJ2-7; no reliable D call. The V and J ends lost 4 bases and 6 bases respectively, with 7 bases between them. This CDR3 has 11 amino acids. Germline CDR1 SGHTA, CDR2 FQGNSA. The CDR3 region has the DNA TGTGCCAGCAGCTCCTCAAGCGAGCAGTACTTC. Translation gives CASSSSSEQYF.

This chain joins TRBV29-1 and TRBJ2-7, with unresolved D. In germline, CDR1 is SQVTM, CDR2 ANQGSEA. The germline V and J ends were trimmed by 8 bases and 6 bases, with 23 bases remaining between them. The CDR3 is 14 residues long. CDR3 in amino acids: CSPDGIRFVREQYF. The CDR3 DNA reads TGCAGCCCAGATGGAATTAGGTTCGTTCGCGAGCAGTACTTC.

This clonotype was observed a few times. In nucleotides, the CDR3 is TGTGCCAGCAGCTTGGACTCACGCGGGATGATATACGAGCAGTACTTC. As protein: CASSLDSRGMIYEQYF. The chain employs TRBV5-4 and TRBJ2-7; maybe TRBD2 (6 bases). Germline assignment: CDR1 SGHNT and CDR2 YYREEE (reference sequence). V gave up 0 bases and J gave up 4 bases, with 17 bases separating them. There are 16 residues in the CDR3.

The V gene is TRBV30, the J gene TRBJ1-1; 11 nucleotides agree with TRBD1. In germline, CDR1 is GTSNPN, CDR2 SVGIG (reference sequence). Trimming took 5 bases from V and 4 from J; bases not matched to a gene: 3. The CDR3 has 13 amino acids. In nucleotides, the CDR3 is TGTGCCTGGGGGGGACAGGGGGGCACTGAAGCTTTCTTT. As protein: CAWGGQGGTEAFF.

The chain combines TRBV4-3 with TRBJ2-7; D is ambiguous. CDR3 size: 12 residues. Germline CDR1 LGHNA, CDR2 YSLEER. Trimming pared 0 bases from V and 3 bases from J, leaving 3 bases between. As DNA, the CDR3 is TGCGCCAGCAGCCAAGACGGCTACGAGCAGTACTTC. This translates into CASSQDGYEQYF.

This clonotype turned up a few times. The chain carries TRBV29-1 and TRBJ1-4, with D possibly matching TRBD1 (5 bases). The CDR3 covers 15 residues. The ends were cut back, 0 bases at V and 8 bases at J, with 16 bases in the middle. Germline V gene sequence: CDR1 SQVTM, CDR2 ANQGSEA. For the CDR3, the DNA is TGCAGCGTTGAAGATCGGGACCCACCAAGGGAAAAACTGTTTTTT. Its protein product is CSVEDRDPPREKLFF.

There are a few counts of this clonotype. The chain uses TRBV10-3 and TRBJ2-2; D is undetermined. V lost 6 bases and J lost 3, with 14 bases in between. CDR3 length: 15 residues. The germline V gene has CDR1 ENHRY and CDR2 SYGVKD. CDR3 loop: CAISAGADYTGELFF. Here the CDR3 DNA reads TGTGCCATCAGCGCAGGCGCTGATTACACCGGGGAGCTGTTTTTT.

In its sample, this clonotype was seen many times. This chain joins TRBV7-6 and TRBJ2-5; 7 bases agree with TRBD1. CDR3 length equals 13 residues. CDR1 is SGHVS and CDR2 is FNYEAQ in the germline V gene. V lost 5 bases to trimming and J lost 4 bases; unmatched junction nucleotides: 4. The chain's CDR3 is CASSQQGPETQYF. The CDR3 bases are TGTGCCAGCAGCCAACAGGGGCCAGAGACCCAGTACTTC. The whole variable domain, remainder taken from reference TRBV7-6 and TRBJ2-5, is GAGVSQSPRYKVTKRGQDVALRCDPISGHVSLYWYRQALGQGPEFLTYFNYEAQQDKSGLPNDRFSAERPEGSISTLTIQRTEQRDSAMYRCASSQQGPETQYFGPGTRLLVL.

This clonotype was found a few times. The chain has TRBV7-2 and TRBJ2-1; 13 positions agree with TRBD2. Trimming cost V 1 base and J 8 bases; bases outside gene matches: 8. The CDR3 is 17 residues long. CDR1 and CDR2 from the germline V gene are SGHTA and FQGNSA. CDR3 residues: CASSLGTSGGIGDEQFF. CDR3 DNA sequence: TGTGCCAGCAGCTTAGGGACTAGCGGGGGTATCGGGGATGAGCAGTTCTTC.